The T cell receptor (beta chain) under discussion was sequenced for a study of TIL therapy for anti-PD-1-resistant metastatic lung cancer. Study context: Most patients had lung adenocarcinoma. Study-level points and caveats: Compared with baseline intratumoral T cells, expanded TIL cultures were more clonal and less diverse (approximately 6.6% vs 31%). This highly selected cohort may not generalize to typical lung cancer patients. Many TIL product clones were absent from baseline tumor, suggesting clonal contraction.

A word on this clone: Its antigen is not identified.

The CDR3 extends over 11 amino acids. Germline CDR1 and CDR2: SNHLY and FYNNEI. The trim removed 6 bases at V and 5 bases at J, leaving 0 bases unmatched. Noted time point: pre-treatment sample, taken before nivolumab and TIL therapy. Pleural nodules or supraclavicular lymph nodes made up most of the excised metastases sampled. This was the immunoSEQ v3 assay. Clones were sequenced by immunoSEQ multiplex PCR, and TCRdb holds only the in-frame ones, with some missing. The sample includes about 100,000 clones, about three fifths of them seen just once. V gene TRBV2 combines with J gene TRBJ1-2; 7 nucleotides align to TRBD1. This TCR was recovered from a person aged 25-85 years with non-small cell lung cancer. The source was tumor tissue, collected at baseline. CDR3 DNA sequence: TGTGCCAGCAGCAGGGGGTATGGCTACACCTTC. This gives the protein CASSRGYGYTF.